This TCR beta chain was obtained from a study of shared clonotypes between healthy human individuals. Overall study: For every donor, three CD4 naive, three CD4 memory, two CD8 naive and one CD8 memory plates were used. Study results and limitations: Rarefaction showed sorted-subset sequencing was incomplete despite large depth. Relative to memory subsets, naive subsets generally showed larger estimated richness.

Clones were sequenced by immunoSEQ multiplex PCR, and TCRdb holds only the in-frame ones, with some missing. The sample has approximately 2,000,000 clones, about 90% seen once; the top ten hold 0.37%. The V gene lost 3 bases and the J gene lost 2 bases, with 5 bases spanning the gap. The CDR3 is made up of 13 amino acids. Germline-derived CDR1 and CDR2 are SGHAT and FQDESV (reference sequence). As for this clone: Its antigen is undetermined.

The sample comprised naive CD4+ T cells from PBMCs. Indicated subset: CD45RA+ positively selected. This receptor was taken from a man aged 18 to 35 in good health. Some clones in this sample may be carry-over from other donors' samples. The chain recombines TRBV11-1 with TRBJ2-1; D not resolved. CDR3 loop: CASSLRPYNEQFF. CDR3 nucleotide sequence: TGTGCCAGCAGCTTGAGGCCCTACAATGAGCAGTTCTTC.